This T cell receptor (beta chain) was documented in a study of identical twins. Study-level results: Analyses of zero insertions could, in part, be confounded by invariant MAIT and iNKT cells.

One entry per CDR3 protein results from TCRdb running MiXCR on the 5' RACE reads. The sample shows over 250,000 distinct CDR3 sequences, over 8.5% of them seen only once. This clonotype was counted only a few times. As yet, its antigen is unknown. Germline values: CDR1 SNHLY, CDR2 FYNNEI. V lost 3 bases and J 4 bases, leaving 10 bases between the germline ends. CDR3 length: 14 amino acids. Everyone who gave samples was a healthy Caucasian. These same records also appear under a second study, on yellow fever vaccine responses in identical twins.

The gene calls are TRBV2 and TRBJ1-3, with D perhaps matching TRBD1 (5 bases). The source material was CD8+ T cells sorted from blood. This receptor was obtained from a young woman in good health. CDR3: CASSDVQGGNTIYF. CDR3 nucleotides: TGTGCCAGCAGTGACGTGCAGGGAGGAAACACCATATATTTT.